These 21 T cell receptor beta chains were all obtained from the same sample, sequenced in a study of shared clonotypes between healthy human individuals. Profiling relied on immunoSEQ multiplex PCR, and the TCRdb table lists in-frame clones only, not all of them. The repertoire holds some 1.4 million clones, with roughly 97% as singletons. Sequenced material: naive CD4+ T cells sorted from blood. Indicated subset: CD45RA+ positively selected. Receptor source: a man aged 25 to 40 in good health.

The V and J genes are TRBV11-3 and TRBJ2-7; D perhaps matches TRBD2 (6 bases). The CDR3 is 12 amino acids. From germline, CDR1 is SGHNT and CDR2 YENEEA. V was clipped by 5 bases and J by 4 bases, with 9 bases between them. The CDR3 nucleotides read TGTGCCAGCAGCAAGGGAGGTTACGAGCAGTACTTC. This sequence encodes CASSKGGYEQYF.

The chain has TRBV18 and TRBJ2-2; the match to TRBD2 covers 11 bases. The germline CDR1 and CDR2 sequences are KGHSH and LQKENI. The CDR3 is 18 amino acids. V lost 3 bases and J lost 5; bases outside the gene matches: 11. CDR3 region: CASSPLNSGRAGTGELFF. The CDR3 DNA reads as TGTGCCAGCTCACCTCTCAATAGCGGGAGGGCCGGAACCGGGGAGCTGTTTTTT.

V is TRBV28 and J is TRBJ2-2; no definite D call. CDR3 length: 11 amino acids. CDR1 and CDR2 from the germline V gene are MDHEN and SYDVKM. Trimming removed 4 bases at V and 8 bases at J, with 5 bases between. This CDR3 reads CASSSWGELFF. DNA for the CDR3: TGTGCCAGCAGTTCTTGGGGGGAGCTGTTTTTT. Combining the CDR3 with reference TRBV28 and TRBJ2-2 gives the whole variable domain DVKVTQSSRYLVKRTGEKVFLECVQDMDHENMFWYRQDPGLGLRLIYFSYDVKMKEKGDIPEGYSVSREKKERFSLILESASTNQTSMYLCASSSWGELFFGEGSRLTVL.

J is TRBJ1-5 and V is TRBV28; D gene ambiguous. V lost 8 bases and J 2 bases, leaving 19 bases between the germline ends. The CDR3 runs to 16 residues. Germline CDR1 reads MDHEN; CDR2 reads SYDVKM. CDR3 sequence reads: CASEDPTRMGNQPQHF. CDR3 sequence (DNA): TGTGCCAGCGAGGACCCTACACGGATGGGCAATCAGCCCCAGCATTTT.

CDR3 sequence reads: CASRLYSGNTIYF. In DNA, the CDR3 is TGTGCCAGCAGACTATACTCTGGAAACACCATATATTTT. The chain recombines TRBV7-7 with TRBJ1-3, with unresolved D. The CDR3 has 13 residues. Germline V CDR1 and CDR2: SSHAT, FNYEAQ (reference sequence). Trimming cost V 6 bases and J 0 bases, with 6 bases left between them.

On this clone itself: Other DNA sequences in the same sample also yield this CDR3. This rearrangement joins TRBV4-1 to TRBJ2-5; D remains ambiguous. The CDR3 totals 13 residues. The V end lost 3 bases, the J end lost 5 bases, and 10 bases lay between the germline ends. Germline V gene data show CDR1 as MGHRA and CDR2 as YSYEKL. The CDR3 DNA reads TGCGCCAGCAGCCACCCGGGTGGGGAGACCCAGTACTTC. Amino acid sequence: CASSHPGGETQYF.

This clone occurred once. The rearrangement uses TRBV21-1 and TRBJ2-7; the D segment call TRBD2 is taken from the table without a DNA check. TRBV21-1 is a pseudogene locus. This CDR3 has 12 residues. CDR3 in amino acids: CASSIRGSQQYF. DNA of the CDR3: TGTGCCAGCAGCATCCGGGGGAGCCAGCAGTACTTC.

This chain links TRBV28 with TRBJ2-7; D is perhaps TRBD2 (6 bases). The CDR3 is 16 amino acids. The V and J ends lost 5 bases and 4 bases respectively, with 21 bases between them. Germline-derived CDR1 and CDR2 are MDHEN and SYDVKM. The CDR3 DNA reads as TGTGCCAGCAGTACACCCGGGAGTCACGGGGGATACGAGCAGTACTTC. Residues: CASSTPGSHGGYEQYF. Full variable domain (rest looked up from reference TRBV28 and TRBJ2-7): DVKVTQSSRYLVKRTGEKVFLECVQDMDHENMFWYRQDPGLGLRLIYFSYDVKMKEKGDIPEGYSVSREKKERFSLILESASTNQTSMYLCASSTPGSHGGYEQYFGPGTRLTVT.

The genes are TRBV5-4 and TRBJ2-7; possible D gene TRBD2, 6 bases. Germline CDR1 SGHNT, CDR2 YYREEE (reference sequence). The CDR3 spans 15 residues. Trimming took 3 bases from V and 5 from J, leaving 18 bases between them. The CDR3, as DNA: TGTGCCAGCAGCTCGACTAGACCGGGGTCCCACGAGCAGTACTTC. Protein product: CASSSTRPGSHEQYF.

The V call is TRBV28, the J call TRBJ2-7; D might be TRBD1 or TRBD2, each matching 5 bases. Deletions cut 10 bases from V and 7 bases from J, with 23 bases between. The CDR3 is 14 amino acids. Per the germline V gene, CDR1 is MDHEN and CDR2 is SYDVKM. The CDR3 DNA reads TGTGCCACTTCCTCCGGGACGAATGAGGGAGAGCAGTACTTC. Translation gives CATSSGTNEGEQYF.

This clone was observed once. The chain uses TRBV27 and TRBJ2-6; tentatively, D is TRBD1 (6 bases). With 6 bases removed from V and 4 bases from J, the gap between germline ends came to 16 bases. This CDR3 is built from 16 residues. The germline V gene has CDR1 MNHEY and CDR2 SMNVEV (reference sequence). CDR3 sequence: CASRSSGGQGANVLTF. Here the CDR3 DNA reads TGTGCCAGCAGATCCTCGGGTGGACAGGGGGCCAACGTCCTGACTTTC.

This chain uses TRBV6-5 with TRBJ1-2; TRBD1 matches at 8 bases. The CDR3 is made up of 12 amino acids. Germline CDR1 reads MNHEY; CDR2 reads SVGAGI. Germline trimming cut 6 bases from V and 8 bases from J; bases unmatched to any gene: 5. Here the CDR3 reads CASRGQGGGYTF. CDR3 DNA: TGTGCCAGCAGAGGACAGGGTGGCGGCTACACCTTC.

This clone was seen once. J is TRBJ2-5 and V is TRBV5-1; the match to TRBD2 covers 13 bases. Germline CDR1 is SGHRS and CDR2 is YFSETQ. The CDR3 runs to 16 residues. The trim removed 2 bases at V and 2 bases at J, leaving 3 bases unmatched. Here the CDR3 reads CASSLSGLAGQETQYF. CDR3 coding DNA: TGCGCCAGCAGCTTATCGGGACTAGCGGGACAAGAGACCCAGTACTTC.

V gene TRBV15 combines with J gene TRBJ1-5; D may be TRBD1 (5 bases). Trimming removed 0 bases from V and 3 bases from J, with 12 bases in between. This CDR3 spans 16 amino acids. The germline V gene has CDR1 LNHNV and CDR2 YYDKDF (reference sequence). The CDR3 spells CATSRERGLINQPQHF. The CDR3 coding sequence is TGTGCCACCAGCAGAGAACGGGGCTTGATCAATCAGCCCCAGCATTTT. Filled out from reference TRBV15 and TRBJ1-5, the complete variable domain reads DAMVIQNPRYQVTQFGKPVTLSCSQTLNHNVMYWYQQKSSQAPKLLFHYYDKDFNNEADTPDNFQSRRPNTSFCFLDIRSPGLGDTAMYLCATSRERGLINQPQHFGDGTRLSIL.

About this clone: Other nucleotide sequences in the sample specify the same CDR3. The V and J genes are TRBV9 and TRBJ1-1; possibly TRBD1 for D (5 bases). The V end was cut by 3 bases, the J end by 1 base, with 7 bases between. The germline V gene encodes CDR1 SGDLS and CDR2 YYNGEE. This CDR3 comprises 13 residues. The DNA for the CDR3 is TGTGCCAGCAGCGCGGGACCGAACACTGAAGCTTTCTTT. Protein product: CASSAGPNTEAFF.

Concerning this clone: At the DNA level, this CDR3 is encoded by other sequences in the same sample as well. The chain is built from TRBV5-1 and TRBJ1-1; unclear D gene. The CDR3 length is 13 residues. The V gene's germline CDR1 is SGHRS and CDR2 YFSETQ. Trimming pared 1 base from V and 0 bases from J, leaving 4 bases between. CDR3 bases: TGCGCCAGCAGCTTGCGTATGAACACTGAAGCTTTCTTT. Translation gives CASSLRMNTEAFF.

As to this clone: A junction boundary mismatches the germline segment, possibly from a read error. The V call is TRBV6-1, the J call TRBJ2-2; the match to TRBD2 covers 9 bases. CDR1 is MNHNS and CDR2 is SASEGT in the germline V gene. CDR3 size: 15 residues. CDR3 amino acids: CASCCPSGNAGELFF. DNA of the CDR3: TGTGCCAGCTGCTGTCCTAGCGGGAACGCCGGGGAGCTGTTTTTT.

The CDR3 DNA sequence: TGTGCCTGGCAGGGGGAGTTCAATCAGCCCCAGCATTTT. It codes for CAWQGEFNQPQHF. The J gene is TRBJ1-5, the V gene TRBV30; 7 bases are a match to TRBD1. This CDR3 has 13 residues. J lost 3 bases, V lost 5 bases, and 4 bases had no gene match. The germline CDR1 and CDR2 sequences are GTSNPN and SVGIG (reference sequence).

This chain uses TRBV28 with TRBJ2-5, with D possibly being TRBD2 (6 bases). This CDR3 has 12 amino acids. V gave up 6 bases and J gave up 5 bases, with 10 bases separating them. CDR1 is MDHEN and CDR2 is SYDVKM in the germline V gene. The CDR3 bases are TGTGCCAGCAGAACCCTAGCGGAGACCCAGTACTTC. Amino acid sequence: CASRTLAETQYF. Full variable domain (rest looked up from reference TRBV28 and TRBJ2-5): DVKVTQSSRYLVKRTGEKVFLECVQDMDHENMFWYRQDPGLGLRLIYFSYDVKMKEKGDIPEGYSVSREKKERFSLILESASTNQTSMYLCASRTLAETQYFGPGTRLLVL.

The CDR3 spells CASSVRLARDLYEQYF. The DNA of the CDR3 is TGTGCCAGCAGCGTGAGACTAGCGCGAGATCTATACGAGCAGTACTTC. The chain recombines TRBV9 with TRBJ2-7, with TRBD2 matching over 8 bases. V lost 2 bases and J lost 4; bases outside the gene matches: 11. The CDR3 totals 16 residues. Germline assignment: CDR1 SGDLS and CDR2 YYNGEE.

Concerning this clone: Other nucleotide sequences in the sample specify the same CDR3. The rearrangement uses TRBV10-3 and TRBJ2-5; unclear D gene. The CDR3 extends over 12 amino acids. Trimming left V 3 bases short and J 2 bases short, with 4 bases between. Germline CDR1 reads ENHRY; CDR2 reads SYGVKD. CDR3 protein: CAISEVQETQYF. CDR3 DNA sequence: TGTGCCATCAGTGAAGTACAAGAGACCCAGTACTTC.